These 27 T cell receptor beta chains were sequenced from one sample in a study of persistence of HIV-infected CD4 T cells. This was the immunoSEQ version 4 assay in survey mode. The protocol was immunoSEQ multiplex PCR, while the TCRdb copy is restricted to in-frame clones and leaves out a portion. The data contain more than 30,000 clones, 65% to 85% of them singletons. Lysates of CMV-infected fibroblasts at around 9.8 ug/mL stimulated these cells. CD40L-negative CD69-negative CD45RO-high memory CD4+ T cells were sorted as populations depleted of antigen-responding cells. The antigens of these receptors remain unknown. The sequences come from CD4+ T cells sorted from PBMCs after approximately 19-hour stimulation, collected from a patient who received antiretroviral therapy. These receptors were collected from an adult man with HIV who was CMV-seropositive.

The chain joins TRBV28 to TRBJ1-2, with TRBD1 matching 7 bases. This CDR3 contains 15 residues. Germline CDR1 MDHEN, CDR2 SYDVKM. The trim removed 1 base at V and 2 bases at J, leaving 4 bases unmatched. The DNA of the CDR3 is TGTGCCAGCAGTTTATTGGGACAGACGAACTATGGCTACACCTTC. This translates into CASSLLGQTNYGYTF.

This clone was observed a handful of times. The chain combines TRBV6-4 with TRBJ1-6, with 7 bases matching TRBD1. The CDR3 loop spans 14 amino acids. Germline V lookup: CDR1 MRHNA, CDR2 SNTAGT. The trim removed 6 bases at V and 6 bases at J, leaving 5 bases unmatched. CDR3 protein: CASSAGGTNSPLHF. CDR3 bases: TGTGCCAGCAGCGCAGGGGGAACTAATTCACCCCTCCACTTT.

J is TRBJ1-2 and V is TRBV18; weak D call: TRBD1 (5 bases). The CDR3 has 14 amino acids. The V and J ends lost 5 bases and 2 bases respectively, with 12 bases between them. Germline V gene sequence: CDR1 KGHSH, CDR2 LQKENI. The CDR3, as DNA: TGTGCCAGCTCATCGGAGGGGCCAAACTATGGCTACACCTTC. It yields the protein CASSSEGPNYGYTF.

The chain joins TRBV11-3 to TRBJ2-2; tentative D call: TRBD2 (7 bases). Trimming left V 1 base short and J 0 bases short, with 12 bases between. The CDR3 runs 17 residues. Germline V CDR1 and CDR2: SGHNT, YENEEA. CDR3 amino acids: CASSLVFGGPNTGELFF. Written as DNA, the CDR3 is TGTGCCAGCAGCTTAGTCTTCGGGGGGCCGAACACCGGGGAGCTGTTTTTT.

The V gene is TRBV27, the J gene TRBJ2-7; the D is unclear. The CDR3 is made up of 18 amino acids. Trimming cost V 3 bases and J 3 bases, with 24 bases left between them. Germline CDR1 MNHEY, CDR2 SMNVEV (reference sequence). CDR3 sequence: CASSFISWELGRSYEQYF. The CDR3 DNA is TGTGCCAGCAGTTTCATCTCCTGGGAATTGGGCAGGAGCTACGAGCAGTACTTC.

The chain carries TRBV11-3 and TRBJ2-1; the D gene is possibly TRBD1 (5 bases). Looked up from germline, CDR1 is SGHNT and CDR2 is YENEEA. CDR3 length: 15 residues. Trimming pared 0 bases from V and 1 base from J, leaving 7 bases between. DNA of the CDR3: TGTGCCAGCAGCTTAGATCAGGGATCCTACAATGAGCAGTTCTTC. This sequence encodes CASSLDQGSYNEQFF. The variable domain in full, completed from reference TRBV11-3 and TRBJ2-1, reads EAGVVQSPRYKIIEKKQPVAFWCNPISGHNTLYWYLQNLGQGPELLIRYENEEAVDDSQLPKDRFSAERLKGVDSTLKIQPAELGDSAVYLCASSLDQGSYNEQFFGPGTRLTVL.

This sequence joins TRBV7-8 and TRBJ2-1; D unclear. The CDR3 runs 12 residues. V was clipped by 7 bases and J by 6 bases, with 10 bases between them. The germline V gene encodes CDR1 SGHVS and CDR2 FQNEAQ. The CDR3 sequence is CASTDHGNEQFF. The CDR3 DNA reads TGTGCCAGCACGGATCACGGCAATGAGCAGTTCTTC.

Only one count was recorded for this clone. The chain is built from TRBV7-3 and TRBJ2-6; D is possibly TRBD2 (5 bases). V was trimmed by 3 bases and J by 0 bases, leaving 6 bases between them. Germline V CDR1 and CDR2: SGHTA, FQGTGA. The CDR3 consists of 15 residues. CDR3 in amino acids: CASSFAGSGANVLTF. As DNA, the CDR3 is TGTGCCAGCAGCTTCGCGGGCTCTGGGGCCAACGTCCTGACTTTC.

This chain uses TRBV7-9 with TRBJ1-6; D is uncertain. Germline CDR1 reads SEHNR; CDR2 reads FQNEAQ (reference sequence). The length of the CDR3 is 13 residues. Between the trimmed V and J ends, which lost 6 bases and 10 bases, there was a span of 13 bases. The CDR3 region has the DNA TGTGCCAGCAGTTCTGACGTTGGCTCACCCCTCCACTTT. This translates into CASSSDVGSPLHF.

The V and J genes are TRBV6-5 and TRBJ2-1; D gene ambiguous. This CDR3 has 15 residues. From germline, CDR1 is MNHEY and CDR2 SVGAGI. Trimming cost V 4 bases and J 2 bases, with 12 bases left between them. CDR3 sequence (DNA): TGTGCCAGCAGTTTCCAGCTGAGTCCCTACAATGAGCAGTTCTTC. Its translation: CASSFQLSPYNEQFF.

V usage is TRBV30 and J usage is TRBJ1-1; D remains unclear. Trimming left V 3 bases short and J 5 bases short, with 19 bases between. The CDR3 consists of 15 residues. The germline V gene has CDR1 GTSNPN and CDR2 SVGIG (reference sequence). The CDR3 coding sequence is TGTGCCTGGAGGGGCCGGGGAGGGAGGGATACTGAAGCTTTCTTT. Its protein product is CAWRGRGGRDTEAFF.

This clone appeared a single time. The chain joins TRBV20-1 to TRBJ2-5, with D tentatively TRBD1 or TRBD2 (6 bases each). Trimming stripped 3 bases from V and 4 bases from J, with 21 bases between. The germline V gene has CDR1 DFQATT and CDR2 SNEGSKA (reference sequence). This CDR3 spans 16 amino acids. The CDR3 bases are TGCAGTGCTAGTGCCCTGGAGGGGGGATGGGGAGAGACCCAGTACTTC. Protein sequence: CSASALEGGWGETQYF.

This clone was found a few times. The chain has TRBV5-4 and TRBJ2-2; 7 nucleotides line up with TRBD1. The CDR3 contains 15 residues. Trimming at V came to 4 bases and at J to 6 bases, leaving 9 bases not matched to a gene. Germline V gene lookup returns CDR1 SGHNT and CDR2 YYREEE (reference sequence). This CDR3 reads CASSRGQMGPGELFF. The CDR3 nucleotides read TGTGCCAGCAGCCGGGGACAGATGGGCCCCGGGGAGCTGTTTTTT.

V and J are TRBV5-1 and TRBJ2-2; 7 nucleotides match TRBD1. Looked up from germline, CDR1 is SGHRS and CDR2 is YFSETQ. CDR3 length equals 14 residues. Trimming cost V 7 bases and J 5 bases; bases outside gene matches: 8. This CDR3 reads CASLLGTDTGELFF. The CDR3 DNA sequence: TGCGCCAGCCTACTGGGGACAGATACCGGGGAGCTGTTTTTT.

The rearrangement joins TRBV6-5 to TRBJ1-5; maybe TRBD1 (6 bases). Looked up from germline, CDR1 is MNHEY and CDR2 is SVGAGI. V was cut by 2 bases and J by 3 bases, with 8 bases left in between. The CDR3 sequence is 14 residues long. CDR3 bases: TGTGCCAGCAGTTACGACAGGTACAATCAGCCCCAGCATTTT. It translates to CASSYDRYNQPQHF.

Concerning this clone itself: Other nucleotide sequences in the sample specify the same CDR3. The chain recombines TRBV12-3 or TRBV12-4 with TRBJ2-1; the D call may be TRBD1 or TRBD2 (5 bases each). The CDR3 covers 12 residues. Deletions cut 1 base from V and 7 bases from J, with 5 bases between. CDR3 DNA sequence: TGTGCCAGCAGTTTAGGGGGGAATGAGCAGTTCTTC. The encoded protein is CASSLGGNEQFF.

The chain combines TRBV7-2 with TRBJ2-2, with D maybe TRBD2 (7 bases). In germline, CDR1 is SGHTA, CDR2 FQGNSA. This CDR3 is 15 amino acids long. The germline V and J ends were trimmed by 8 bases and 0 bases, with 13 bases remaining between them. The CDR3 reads CASPEGGANTGELFF. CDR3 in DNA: TGTGCCAGCCCAGAGGGGGGGGCGAACACCGGGGAGCTGTTTTTT.

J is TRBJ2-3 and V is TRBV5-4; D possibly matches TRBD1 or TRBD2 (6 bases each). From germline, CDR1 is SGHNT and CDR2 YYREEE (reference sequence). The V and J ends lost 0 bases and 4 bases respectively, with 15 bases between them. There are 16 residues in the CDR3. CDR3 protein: CASSLDRTGAADTQYF. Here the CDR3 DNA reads TGTGCCAGCAGCTTGGATCGGACGGGGGCCGCAGATACGCAGTATTTT.

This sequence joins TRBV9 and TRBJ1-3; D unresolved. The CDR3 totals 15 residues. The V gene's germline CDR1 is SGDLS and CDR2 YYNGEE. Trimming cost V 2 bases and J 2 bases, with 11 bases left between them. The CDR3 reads CASSVSTAPGNTIYF. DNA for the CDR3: TGTGCCAGCAGCGTTAGCACCGCTCCTGGAAACACCATATATTTT. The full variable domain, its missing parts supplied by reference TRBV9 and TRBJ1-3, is DSGVTQTPKHLITATGQRVTLRCSPRSGDLSVYWYQQSLDQGLQFLIQYYNGEERAKGNILERFSAQQFPDLHSELNLSSLELGDSALYFCASSVSTAPGNTIYFGEGSWLTVV.

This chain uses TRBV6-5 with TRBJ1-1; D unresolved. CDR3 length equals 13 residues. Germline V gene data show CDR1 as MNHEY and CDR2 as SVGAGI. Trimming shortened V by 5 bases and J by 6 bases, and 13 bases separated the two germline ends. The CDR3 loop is CASSPSRHAEAFF. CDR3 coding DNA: TGTGCCAGCAGTCCTTCTCGGCACGCTGAAGCTTTCTTT.

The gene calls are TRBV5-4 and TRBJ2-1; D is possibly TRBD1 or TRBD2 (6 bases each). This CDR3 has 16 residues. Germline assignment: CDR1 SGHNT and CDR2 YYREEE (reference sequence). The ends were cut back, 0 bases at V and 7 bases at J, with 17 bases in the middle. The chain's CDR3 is CASSLGGAYFRNEQFF. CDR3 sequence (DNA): TGTGCCAGCAGCTTGGGGGGGGCTTATTTTCGTAATGAGCAGTTCTTC.

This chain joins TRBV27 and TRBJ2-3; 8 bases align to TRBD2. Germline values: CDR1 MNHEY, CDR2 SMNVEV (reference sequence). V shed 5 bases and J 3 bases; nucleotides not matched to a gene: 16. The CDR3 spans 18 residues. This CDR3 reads CASSPKSGGPRTTDTQYF. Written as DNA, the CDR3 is TGTGCCAGCAGTCCGAAATCGGGGGGGCCTCGAACTACAGATACGCAGTATTTT.

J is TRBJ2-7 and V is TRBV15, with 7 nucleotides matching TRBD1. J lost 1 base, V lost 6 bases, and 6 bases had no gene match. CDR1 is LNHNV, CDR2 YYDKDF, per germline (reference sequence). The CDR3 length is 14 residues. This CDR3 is CATSPDRTSYEQYF. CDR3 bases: TGTGCCACCAGTCCGGACAGGACTTCCTACGAGCAGTACTTC.

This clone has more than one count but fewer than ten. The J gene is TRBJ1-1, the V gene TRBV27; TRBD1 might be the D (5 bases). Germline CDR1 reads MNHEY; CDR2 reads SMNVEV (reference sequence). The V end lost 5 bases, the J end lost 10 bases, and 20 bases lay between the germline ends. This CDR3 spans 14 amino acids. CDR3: CASSLRATGRGAFF. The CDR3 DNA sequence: TGTGCCAGCAGTCTGAGGGCGACGGGGAGGGGAGCTTTCTTT.

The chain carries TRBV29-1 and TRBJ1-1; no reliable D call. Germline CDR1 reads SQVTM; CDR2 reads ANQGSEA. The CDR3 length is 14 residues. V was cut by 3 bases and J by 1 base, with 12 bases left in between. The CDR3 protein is CSVDGLHQNTEAFF. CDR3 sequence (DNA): TGCAGCGTTGACGGCCTACACCAGAACACTGAAGCTTTCTTT.

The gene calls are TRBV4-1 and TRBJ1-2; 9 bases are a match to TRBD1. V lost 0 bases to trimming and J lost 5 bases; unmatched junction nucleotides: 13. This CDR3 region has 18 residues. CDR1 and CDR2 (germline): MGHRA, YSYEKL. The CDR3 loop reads CASSQDPQGAPMEYGYTF. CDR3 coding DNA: TGCGCCAGCAGCCAAGATCCACAGGGGGCCCCAATGGAATATGGCTACACCTTC.

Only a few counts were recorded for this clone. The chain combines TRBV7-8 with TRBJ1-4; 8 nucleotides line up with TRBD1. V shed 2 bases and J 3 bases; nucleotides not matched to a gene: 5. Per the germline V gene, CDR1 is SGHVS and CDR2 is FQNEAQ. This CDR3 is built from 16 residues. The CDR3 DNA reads TGTGCCAGCAGCTTACAACAGGGGGTGGCTAATGAAAAACTGTTTTTT. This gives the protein CASSLQQGVANEKLFF.